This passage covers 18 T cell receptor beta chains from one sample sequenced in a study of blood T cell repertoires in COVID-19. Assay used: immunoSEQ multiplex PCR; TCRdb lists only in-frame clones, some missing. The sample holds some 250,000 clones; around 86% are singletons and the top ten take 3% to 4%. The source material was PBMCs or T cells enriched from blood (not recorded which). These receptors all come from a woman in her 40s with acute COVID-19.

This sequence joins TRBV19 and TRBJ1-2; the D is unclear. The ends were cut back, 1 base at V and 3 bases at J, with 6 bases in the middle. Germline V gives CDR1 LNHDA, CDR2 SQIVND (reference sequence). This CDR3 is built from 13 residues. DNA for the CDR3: TGTGCCAGTAGTATAGGGCAGTACTATGGCTACACCTTC. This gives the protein CASSIGQYYGYTF.

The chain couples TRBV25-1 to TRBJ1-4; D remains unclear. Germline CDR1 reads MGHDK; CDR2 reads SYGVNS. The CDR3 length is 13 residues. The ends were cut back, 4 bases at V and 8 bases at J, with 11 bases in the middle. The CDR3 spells CASSGSPGEKLFF. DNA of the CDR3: TGTGCCAGCAGTGGATCACCGGGGGAAAAACTGTTTTTT.

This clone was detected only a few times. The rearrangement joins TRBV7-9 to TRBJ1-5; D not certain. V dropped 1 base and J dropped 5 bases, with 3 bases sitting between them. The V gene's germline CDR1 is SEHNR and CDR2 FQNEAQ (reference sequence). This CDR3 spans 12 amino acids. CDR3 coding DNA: TGTGCCAGCAGCTTAGGAGATCAGCCCCAGCATTTT. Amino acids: CASSLGDQPQHF.

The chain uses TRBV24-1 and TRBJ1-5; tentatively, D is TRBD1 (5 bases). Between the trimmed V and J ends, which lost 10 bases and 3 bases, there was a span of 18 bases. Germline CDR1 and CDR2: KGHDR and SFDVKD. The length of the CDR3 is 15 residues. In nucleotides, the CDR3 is TGTGCCACACAGACGGGGGGAGCCTTCAATCAGCCCCAGCATTTT. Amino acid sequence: CATQTGGAFNQPQHF.

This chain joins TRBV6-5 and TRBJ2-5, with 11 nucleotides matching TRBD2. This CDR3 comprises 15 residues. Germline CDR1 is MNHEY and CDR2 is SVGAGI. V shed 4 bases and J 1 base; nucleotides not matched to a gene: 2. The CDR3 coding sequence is TGTGCCAGCAGTTTCCTAGCGGGAGGCCAAGAGACCCAGTACTTC. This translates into CASSFLAGGQETQYF.

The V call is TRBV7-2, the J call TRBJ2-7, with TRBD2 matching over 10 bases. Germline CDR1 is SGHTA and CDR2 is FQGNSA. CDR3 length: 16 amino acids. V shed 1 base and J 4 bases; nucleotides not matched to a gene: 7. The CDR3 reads CASSLGASGSGYEQYF. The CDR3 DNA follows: TGTGCCAGCAGCTTAGGGGCTAGCGGGAGCGGTTACGAGCAGTACTTC.

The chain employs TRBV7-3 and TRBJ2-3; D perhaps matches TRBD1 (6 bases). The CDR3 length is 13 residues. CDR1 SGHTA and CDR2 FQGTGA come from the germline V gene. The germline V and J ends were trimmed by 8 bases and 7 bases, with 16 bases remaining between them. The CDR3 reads CASGDIFSNTQYF. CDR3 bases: TGTGCCAGCGGGGACATCTTCTCGAATACGCAGTATTTT. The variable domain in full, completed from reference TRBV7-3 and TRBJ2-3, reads GAGVSQTPSNKVTEKGKYVELRCDPISGHTALYWYRQSLGQGPEFLIYFQGTGAADDSGLPNDRFFAVRPEGSVSTLKIQRTERGDSAVYLCASGDIFSNTQYFGPGTRLTVL.

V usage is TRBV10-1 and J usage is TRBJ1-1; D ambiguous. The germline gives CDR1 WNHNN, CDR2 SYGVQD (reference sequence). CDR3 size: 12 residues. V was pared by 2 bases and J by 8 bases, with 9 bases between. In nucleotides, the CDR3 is TGCGCCAGCAGTGAGCGGGGTCTAGAAGCTTTCTTT. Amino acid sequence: CASSERGLEAFF.

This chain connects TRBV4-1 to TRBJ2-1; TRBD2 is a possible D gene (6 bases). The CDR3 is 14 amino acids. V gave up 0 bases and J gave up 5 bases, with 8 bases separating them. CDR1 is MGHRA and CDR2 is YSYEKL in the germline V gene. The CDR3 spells CASSQETRDNEQFF. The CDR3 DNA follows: TGCGCCAGCAGCCAAGAGACTAGGGACAATGAGCAGTTCTTC.

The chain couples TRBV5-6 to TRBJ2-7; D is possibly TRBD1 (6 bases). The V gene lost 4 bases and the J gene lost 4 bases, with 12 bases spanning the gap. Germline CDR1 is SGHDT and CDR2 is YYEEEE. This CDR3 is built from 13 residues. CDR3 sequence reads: CASSPQGWYEQYF. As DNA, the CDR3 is TGTGCCAGCAGCCCCCAGGGGTGGTACGAGCAGTACTTC. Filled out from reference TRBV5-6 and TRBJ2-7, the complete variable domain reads DAGVTQSPTHLIKTRGQQVTLRCSPKSGHDTVSWYQQALGQGPQFIFQYYEEEERQRGNFPDRFSGHQFPNYSSELNVNALLLGDSALYLCASSPQGWYEQYFGPGTRLTVT.

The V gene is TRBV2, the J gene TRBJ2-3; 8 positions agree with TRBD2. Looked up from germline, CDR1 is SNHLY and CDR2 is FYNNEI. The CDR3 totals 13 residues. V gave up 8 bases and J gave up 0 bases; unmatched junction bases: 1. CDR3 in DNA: TGTGCCAGCGGCGGGAGGAGCACAGATACGCAGTATTTT. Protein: CASGGRSTDTQYF.

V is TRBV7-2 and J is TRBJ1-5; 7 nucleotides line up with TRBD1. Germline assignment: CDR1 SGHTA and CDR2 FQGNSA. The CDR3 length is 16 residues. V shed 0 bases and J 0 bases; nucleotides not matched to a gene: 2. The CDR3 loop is CASSLAGGNSNQPQHF. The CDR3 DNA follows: TGTGCCAGCAGCTTAGCAGGGGGCAATAGCAATCAGCCCCAGCATTTT.

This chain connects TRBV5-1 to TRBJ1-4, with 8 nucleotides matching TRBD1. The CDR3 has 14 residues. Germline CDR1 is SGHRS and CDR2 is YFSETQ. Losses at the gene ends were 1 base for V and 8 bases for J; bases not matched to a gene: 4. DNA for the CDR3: TGCGCCAGCAGCTTGACAGGGGGTGGCGAAAAACTGTTTTTT. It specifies CASSLTGGGEKLFF.

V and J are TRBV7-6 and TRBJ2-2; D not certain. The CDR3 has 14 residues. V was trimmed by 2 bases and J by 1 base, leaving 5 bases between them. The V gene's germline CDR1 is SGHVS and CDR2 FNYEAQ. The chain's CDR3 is CASSLSGNTGELFF. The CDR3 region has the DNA TGTGCCAGCAGCTTATCAGGGAACACCGGGGAGCTGTTTTTT.

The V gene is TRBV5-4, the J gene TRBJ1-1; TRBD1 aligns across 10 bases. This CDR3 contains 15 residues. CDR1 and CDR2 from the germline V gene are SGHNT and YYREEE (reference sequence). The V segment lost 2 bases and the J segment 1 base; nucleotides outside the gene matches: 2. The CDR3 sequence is CASSFRQGANTEAFF. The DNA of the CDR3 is TGTGCCAGCAGCTTTAGACAGGGGGCGAACACTGAAGCTTTCTTT.

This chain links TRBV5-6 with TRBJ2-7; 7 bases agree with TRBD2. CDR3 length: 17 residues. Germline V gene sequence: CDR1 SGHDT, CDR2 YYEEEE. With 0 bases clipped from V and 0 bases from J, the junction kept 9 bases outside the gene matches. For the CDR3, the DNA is TGTGCCAGCAGCTTGGATCCTAGCGGAGCCTTCTCCTACGAGCAGTACTTC. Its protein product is CASSLDPSGAFSYEQYF.

The CDR3 bases are TGTGCCAGCAGCCCGAAGGACAGGAACTACGAGCAGTACTTC. Translation gives CASSPKDRNYEQYF. The rearrangement joins TRBV5-4 to TRBJ2-7; TRBD1 matches at 7 bases. This CDR3 has 14 amino acids. Germline assignment: CDR1 SGHNT and CDR2 YYREEE (reference sequence). The J segment lost 3 bases and the V segment lost 4 bases, leaving 7 bases of the junction unmatched. Drawing the rest from reference TRBV5-4 and TRBJ2-7, the complete variable domain is ETGVTQSPTHLIKTRGQQVTLRCSSQSGHNTVSWYQQALGQGPQFIFQYYREEENGRGNFPPRFSGLQFPNYSSELNVNALELDDSALYLCASSPKDRNYEQYFGPGTRLTVT.

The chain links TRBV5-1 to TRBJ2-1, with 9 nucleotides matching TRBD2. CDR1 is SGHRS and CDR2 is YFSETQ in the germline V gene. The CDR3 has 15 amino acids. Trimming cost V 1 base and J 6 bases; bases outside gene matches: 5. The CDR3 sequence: CASSLSAGGSNEQFF. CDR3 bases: TGCGCCAGCAGCTTGTCAGCGGGAGGTAGCAATGAGCAGTTCTTC.